The 18 T cell receptor beta chains given below trace back to one sample, sequenced in a study of a mutant IDH1 vaccine in newly diagnosed glioma. Time point reported: week 5, during vaccination. Doses consisted of 300 ug of mutant IDH1 20-mer peptide each, paired with topical imiquimod. Sequencing was performed with immunoSEQ multiplex PCR; in TCRdb, only in-frame clones are kept and a portion is missing. The sample lists about 25,000 clones, about three quarters seen once, with roughly a tenth in the top ten. Their cognate antigens are unknown. Sequencing used PBMCs, obtained from a glioma patient whose treatment included an IDH1 peptide vaccine. These receptors were obtained from a man aged 40-55 years with glioma.

The V and J genes are TRBV15 and TRBJ2-1, with D perhaps matching TRBD2 (6 bases). Trimming took 0 bases from V and 5 from J, leaving 20 bases between them. Germline lookup yields CDR1 LNHNV and CDR2 YYDKDF (reference sequence). CDR3 size: 18 residues. The DNA of the CDR3 is TGTGCCACCAGCAGAGATCAGGCGTCGGCTAGCGCCAACAATGAGCAGTTCTTC. As protein: CATSRDQASASANNEQFF.

The chain carries TRBV14 and TRBJ2-1; D unclear. This CDR3 is 15 amino acids long. Germline V CDR1 and CDR2: SGHDN, FVKESK. V dropped 5 bases and J dropped 0 bases, with 11 bases sitting between them. CDR3 DNA: TGTGCCAGCAGCTACGACGTACGCTCCTACAATGAGCAGTTCTTC. Encoded protein: CASSYDVRSYNEQFF.

V gene TRBV27 combines with J gene TRBJ1-1; D is unresolved. The CDR3 spans 15 residues. V lost 3 bases to trimming and J lost 2 bases, with 13 bases between them. The germline V gene encodes CDR1 MNHEY and CDR2 SMNVEV (reference sequence). CDR3 protein: CASSFGSLINTEAFF. CDR3 in DNA: TGTGCCAGCAGTTTTGGCAGCCTGATTAACACTGAAGCTTTCTTT.

This rearrangement joins TRBV11-3 to TRBJ2-1; D possibly corresponds to TRBD1 (6 bases). The V gene lost 5 bases and the J gene lost 8 bases, with 16 bases spanning the gap. The CDR3 contains 14 residues. Germline CDR1 reads SGHNT; CDR2 reads YENEEA. As DNA, the CDR3 is TGTGCCAGCAGCCCCCGCCCCCAGGGGCATGAGCAGTTCTTC. It yields the protein CASSPRPQGHEQFF.

This clone was counted between two and nine times. This chain joins TRBV7-9 and TRBJ1-2; D is unresolved. This CDR3 has 14 amino acids. The V gene's germline CDR1 is SEHNR and CDR2 FQNEAQ (reference sequence). Deletions cut 4 bases from V and 5 bases from J, with 14 bases between. The CDR3, as DNA: TGTGCCAGCAGCTCGGAAGATCTATCGTATGGCTACACCTTC. This encodes CASSSEDLSYGYTF. The full variable domain, its missing parts supplied by reference TRBV7-9 and TRBJ1-2, is DTGVSQNPRHKITKRGQNVTFRCDPISEHNRLYWYRQTLGQGPEFLTYFQNEAQLEKSRLLSDRFSAERPKGSFSTLEIQRTEQGDSAMYLCASSSEDLSYGYTFGSGTRLTVV.

V usage is TRBV6-1 and J usage is TRBJ2-7; D is undetermined. Germline values: CDR1 MNHNS, CDR2 SASEGT. The CDR3 is 12 amino acids. V was shortened by 7 bases and J by 4 bases, with 11 bases between the two germline ends. The CDR3 sequence: CASMVMGYEQYF. The CDR3, as DNA: TGTGCCAGCATGGTCATGGGGTACGAGCAGTACTTC.

The chain joins TRBV4-1 to TRBJ2-1; 7 bases line up with TRBD2. Trimming removed 0 bases from V and 12 bases from J; junction bases left unmatched: 5. CDR1 MGHRA and CDR2 YSYEKL come from the germline V gene. This CDR3 region has 13 residues. The CDR3 protein is CASSQEAGTTQFF. Written as DNA, the CDR3 is TGCGCCAGCAGCCAAGAGGCGGGGACTACGCAGTTCTTC.

This chain uses TRBV10-3 with TRBJ1-1; 8 bases agree with TRBD1. The CDR3 loop spans 15 amino acids. Germline V CDR1 and CDR2: ENHRY, SYGVKD. J gave up 1 base and V 2 bases, and 3 bases lay outside the gene matches. CDR3 protein: CAISEGGQENTEAFF. CDR3 in DNA: TGTGCCATCAGTGAGGGGGGACAGGAGAACACTGAAGCTTTCTTT.

In its sample, this clone was seen a few times. The genes are TRBV20-1 and TRBJ1-1; D is undetermined. The CDR3 consists of 11 residues. The germline V gene has CDR1 DFQATT and CDR2 SNEGSKA (reference sequence). Trimming took off 5 bases at V and 2 bases at J, with 6 bases between the two ends. DNA of the CDR3: TGCAGTGCTGCGGGAAACACTGAAGCTTTCTTT. Its protein product is CSAAGNTEAFF.

The gene calls are TRBV6-1 and TRBJ1-4; D is undetermined. The V gene lost 6 bases and the J gene lost 5 bases, with 13 bases spanning the gap. The length of the CDR3 is 14 residues. Per germline, CDR1 MNHNS and CDR2 SASEGT. CDR3 coding DNA: TGTGCCAGCAGACGGGATCGCCGAAATGAAAAACTGTTTTTT. Amino acids: CASRRDRRNEKLFF.

The V and J genes are TRBV28 and TRBJ2-1, with D hard to call. Deletions cut 7 bases from V and 12 bases from J, with 10 bases between. The CDR3 has 10 residues. Germline V gene data show CDR1 as MDHEN and CDR2 as SYDVKM. As DNA, the CDR3 is TGTGCCAGCAAGGGAAAGAGGCAGTTCTTC. Translating it yields CASKGKRQFF.

In DNA form, the CDR3 reads TGTGCCAGCAGTGGAGGGACAGGGGCCGCCAAAAACATTCAGTACTTC. Translating it yields CASSGGTGAAKNIQYF. The chain carries TRBV6-1 and TRBJ2-4; 10 nucleotides agree with TRBD1. The germline gives CDR1 MNHNS, CDR2 SASEGT. Unmatched junction bases numbered 4, after V lost 4 bases and J lost 1 base. CDR3 length: 16 amino acids.

V usage is TRBV10-1 and J usage is TRBJ2-3; D may be TRBD2 (6 bases). Germline V lookup: CDR1 WNHNN, CDR2 SYGVQD (reference sequence). V was clipped by 2 bases and J by 4 bases, with 19 bases between them. There are 17 residues in the CDR3. The CDR3 DNA follows: TGCGCCAGCAGTGAGAGATCTAGCGCCCTGGGTGCAGATACGCAGTATTTT. Translating it yields CASSERSSALGADTQYF.

The rearrangement joins TRBV10-2 to TRBJ2-2, with D unclear. V was trimmed by 4 bases and J by 6 bases, leaving 18 bases between them. CDR3 length: 16 amino acids. Germline-derived CDR1 and CDR2 are WSHSY and SAAADI. The CDR3 DNA is TGCGCCAGCAGTGCATCGCCGCGTATCAAGGCCGGGGAGCTGTTTTTT. It yields the protein CASSASPRIKAGELFF.

This clone is labeled medium-sized (0.01 to 0.1%). This chain joins TRBV27 and TRBJ2-1; TRBD2 matches 9 bases. Trimming at V came to 2 bases and at J to 4 bases, leaving 6 bases not matched to a gene. This CDR3 is 16 amino acids long. The germline V gene encodes CDR1 MNHEY and CDR2 SMNVEV (reference sequence). CDR3 sequence reads: CASSLTTSGLYNEQFF. CDR3 bases: TGTGCCAGCAGTTTAACCACTAGCGGGCTTTACAATGAGCAGTTCTTC.

The CDR3 is CASCSGSGGTDTQYF. Written as DNA, the CDR3 is TGTGCCAGCTGTAGCGGGAGTGGGGGCACAGATACGCAGTATTTT. The rearrangement joins TRBV7-9 to TRBJ2-3; 9 bases match TRBD2. The V gene's germline CDR1 is SEHNR and CDR2 FQNEAQ (reference sequence). The CDR3 covers 15 residues. The V and J ends lost 8 bases and 1 base, in that order; junction bases with no gene match: 7.

The CDR3 region is CAWEEVGGGGADTQYF. In DNA, the CDR3 is TGTGCCTGGGAGGAGGTTGGAGGCGGCGGGGCAGATACGCAGTATTTT. V and J are TRBV30 and TRBJ2-3, with a weak D call TRBD2 (6 bases). The CDR3 spans 16 residues. Trimming cost V 5 bases and J 4 bases, with 22 bases left between them. The germline V gene encodes CDR1 GTSNPN and CDR2 SVGIG (reference sequence). Using reference TRBV30 and TRBJ2-3 for the parts outside the CDR3, the full variable domain is SQTIHQWPATLVQPVGSPLSLECTVEGTSNPNLYWYRQAAGRGLQLLFYSVGIGQISSEVPQNLSASRPQDRQFILSSKKLLLSDSGFYLCAWEEVGGGGADTQYFGPGTRLTVL.

The CDR3 DNA is TGTGCCAGCAGACTAGCGGGAGGCTACAATGAGCAGTTCTTC. Translating gives CASRLAGGYNEQFF. The chain has TRBV25-1 and TRBJ2-1; 12 nucleotides line up with TRBD2. V lost 6 bases and J lost 3; bases outside the gene matches: 0. This CDR3 region has 14 residues. Looked up from germline, CDR1 is MGHDK and CDR2 is SYGVNS.